This TCR beta chain originates from a study of control samples from healthy donors and cancer patients. V was trimmed by 3 bases and J by 3 bases, leaving 18 bases between them. The CDR3 spans 17 residues. Germline loops: CDR1 MDHEN, CDR2 SYDVKM. The assay was immunoSEQ multiplex PCR, and TCRdb's table has in-frame clones only and misses some. The sample shows 150,000 or so clones, approximately 94% of them seen only once. The clonotype originates from a man between 40 and 49 years old in good health. The specimen sequenced was blood. V usage is TRBV28 and J usage is TRBJ1-5; tentative D call: TRBD1 (5 bases). In DNA, the CDR3 is TGTGCCAGCAGTTTGGATAGAAGGGCAGGGCACAATCAGCCCCAGCATTTT. Translating it yields CASSLDRRAGHNQPQHF.